This TCR beta chain stems from a study of blood T cells in healthy people across ages. Study-wide background: In model experiments, template switching was able to capture about one barcoded beta molecule for every two T cells that were present.

A few counts support this clonotype. Sample-barcoded 5' priming and a J-beta primer mix drove a second PCR of roughly 6 to 12 cycles. Tagging of each cDNA molecule was performed by a template-switch adaptor with 12 random nucleotides. TCRdb recomputed calls from the 5' RACE reads with MiXCR, one row per CDR3 protein. The repertoire holds 550,000 to 800,000 distinct CDR3 sequences, with under 25% as singletons. Trimming took 2 bases from V and 9 from J; bases not matched to a gene: 9. CDR1 is ENHRY and CDR2 is SYGVKD in the germline V gene. CDR3 length equals 14 residues. V is TRBV10-3 and J is TRBJ2-5; TRBD1 agrees at 7 bases. Material for sequencing was blood. This TCR was sampled from a man between 65 and 85 years old in good health. The CDR3 sequence: CAISERQGVGAQYF. CDR3 bases: TGTGCCATCAGTGAGAGACAGGGAGTCGGGGCCCAGTACTTC.